A selection of T cell receptor beta chains follows, all from one sample in a study of T cells after yellow fever vaccination. TCRdb re-analysed the 5' RACE reads in MiXCR, keeping a single row per CDR3 protein. Of over 20,000 distinct CDR3 sequences in the sample, under 7% are singletons; the top ten hold about 12%. Sequencing used PBMCs, either bulk or a sorted T-cell subset (CD4+, CD8+, memory, or dextramer-sorted; not recorded which), obtained 15 days after the yellow fever booster vaccination. The origin of the receptors is a man under 40 who received the YFV17D yellow fever vaccine. The CDR3 runs from the conserved cysteine through the conserved F or W. D genes are given only for firm matches. Not every row has a clone size; where given, it reads once, few, many or a size class.

size	D	V	J	DNA	CDR3
few	NA	TRBV19	TRBJ2-3	TGTGCCTCCAAGCAGGGGCGAACAGATACGCAGTATTTT	CASKQGRTDTQYF
medium-sized	NA	TRBV12-3/TRBV12-4	TRBJ2-1	TGTGCCACAAAAGAAGGGGACAATGAGCAGTTCTTC	CATKEGDNEQFF
NA	NA	TRBV6-5	TRBJ2-4	TGTGCCAGCAGTTACGGAGACAACCTTCTAAACATTCAGTACTTC	CASSYGDNLLNIQYF
many	NA	TRBV24-1	TRBJ1-1	TGTGCCACCAGTGACCAACGGGACGGTCGGACTGAAGCTTTCTTT	CATSDQRDGRTEAFF
many	NA	TRBV10-3	TRBJ2-3	TGTGCCATCGCCACACTACGAGATACGCAGTATTTT	CAIATLRDTQYF
NA	NA	TRBV3-1	TRBJ1-2	TGTGCCAGCAGCCAAGGACGGGCGTACAGCACCTTC	CASSQGRAYSTF
many	NA	TRBV20-1	TRBJ2-3	TGCAGTGCTAGAAACCGCGCTCTAGTAGTGGCGCAGTATTTT	CSARNRALVVAQYF
many	NA	TRBV20-1	TRBJ2-7	TGCAGTGCTAGTGAGAACCAATACGAGCAGTACTTC	CSASENQYEQYF
medium-sized	TRBD2	TRBV5-1	TRBJ2-1	TGCGCCAGCAGCTTGGGGGCTAGCGGGAGCAATGAGCAGTTCTTC	CASSLGASGSNEQFF
many	NA	TRBV4-3	TRBJ2-1	TGCGCCAGCAGCCAGGCGACAGCGCTGTACAATGAGCAGTTCTTC	CASSQATALYNEQFF
many	NA	TRBV20-1	TRBJ2-3	TGCAGTGCTATAAACTTCCACGGGATAGATACGCAGTATTTT	CSAINFHGIDTQYF
many	NA	TRBV5-1	TRBJ2-1	TGCGCCAGCAGGTATGAGGTCGATGAGCAGTTCTTC	CASRYEVDEQFF
many	TRBD1	TRBV5-1	TRBJ1-1	TGCGCCAGCAGCTTCTTGACAGGGGCGAATTCTGAAGCTTTCTTT	CASSFLTGANSEAFF
medium-sized	TRBD1	TRBV4-1	TRBJ2-7	TGCGCCAGCAGCCAAGAAGGGACAGGGGTCTACGAGCAGTACTTC	CASSQEGTGVYEQYF
few	NA	TRBV5-5	TRBJ2-2	TGTGCCAGCAGCTTGGTGGCTAGCGCCCGAAACACCGGGGAGCTGTTTTTT	CASSLVASARNTGELFF
few	NA	TRBV12-2	TRBJ1-3	TGTGCAAGTCGCTTACCCCCGTATACCTTGCGGCTCTCTACTGGAAACACCATATATTTT	CASRLPPYTLRLSTGNTIYF
many	NA	TRBV3-1	TRBJ2-5	TGTGCCAGCAGCCAATCACAAGAGACCCAGTACTTC	CASSQSQETQYF
many	NA	TRBV5-1	TRBJ2-1	TGCGCCAGCACCGGTAAGGACTCCTACAATGAGCAGTTCTTC	CASTGKDSYNEQFF
many	NA	TRBV5-1	TRBJ2-6	TGCGCCAGCAGCTTGGCGGTTGCTGGGGCCAACGTCCTGACTTTC	CASSLAVAGANVLTF
many	NA	TRBV10-3	TRBJ2-3	TGTGCCATCAAGGGGACCACAGATACGCAGTATTTT	CAIKGTTDTQYF
many	NA	TRBV12-3/TRBV12-4	TRBJ2-1	TGTGCCAGCAGCCTTCTACACAATGAGCAGTTCTTC	CASSLLHNEQFF
many	NA	TRBV5-1	TRBJ2-6	TGCGCCAGCAGCACCGCCCCGGTCTCTGGGGCCAACGTCCTGACTTTC	CASSTAPVSGANVLTF
many	NA	TRBV11-2	TRBJ2-1	TGTGCCAGCAGCTTACTGGGGAGCTCCTACAATGAGCAGTTCTTC	CASSLLGSSYNEQFF
many	TRBD1	TRBV27	TRBJ1-1	TGTGCCAGCAGTGACACAGGGGCCACTGAAGCTTTCTTT	CASSDTGATEAFF
many	TRBD2	TRBV27	TRBJ2-3	TGTGCCAGCAGCCTTACCCCTAGCGGAACCTATCCCGGTACGCAGTATTTT	CASSLTPSGTYPGTQYF
many	TRBD2	TRBV7-9	TRBJ2-1	TGTGCCAGCAGCTTATCAACTAGCGGGAGGGGCAATGAGCAGTTCTTC	CASSLSTSGRGNEQFF